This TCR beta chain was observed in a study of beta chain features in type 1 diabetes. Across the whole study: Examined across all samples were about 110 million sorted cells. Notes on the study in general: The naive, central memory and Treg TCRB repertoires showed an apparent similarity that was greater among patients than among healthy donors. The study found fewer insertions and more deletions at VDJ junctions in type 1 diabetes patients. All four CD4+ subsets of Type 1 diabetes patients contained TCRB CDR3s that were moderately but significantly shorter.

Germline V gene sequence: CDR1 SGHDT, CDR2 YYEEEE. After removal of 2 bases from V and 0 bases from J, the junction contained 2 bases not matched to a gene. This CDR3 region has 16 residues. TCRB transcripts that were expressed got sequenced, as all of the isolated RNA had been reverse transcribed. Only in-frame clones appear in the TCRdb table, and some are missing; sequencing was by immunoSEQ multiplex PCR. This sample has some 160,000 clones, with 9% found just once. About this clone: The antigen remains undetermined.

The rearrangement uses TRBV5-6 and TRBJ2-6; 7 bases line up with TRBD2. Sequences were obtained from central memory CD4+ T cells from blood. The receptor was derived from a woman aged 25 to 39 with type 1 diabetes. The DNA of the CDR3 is TGTGCCAGCAGCTTCGGGGGGATCTCTGGGGCCAACGTCCTGACTTTC. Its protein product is CASSFGGISGANVLTF. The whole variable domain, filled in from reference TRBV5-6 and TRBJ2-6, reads DAGVTQSPTHLIKTRGQQVTLRCSPKSGHDTVSWYQQALGQGPQFIFQYYEEEERQRGNFPDRFSGHQFPNYSSELNVNALLLGDSALYLCASSFGGISGANVLTFGAGSRLTVL.